Below are 5 T cell receptor beta chains sequenced from a single sample in a study of T cell changes during pregnancy in multiple sclerosis. Assay: immunoSEQ multiplex PCR; the TCRdb copy retains only in-frame clones and omits some. This repertoire shows tens of thousands of clones, 93% found once; its top ten account for 2.5%. The input for sequencing was peripheral blood, taken in the second trimester of pregnancy. All receptors derive from a female donor with multiple sclerosis, enrolled in a pregnancy study.

This chain links TRBV7-9 with TRBJ2-2, with 7 bases matching TRBD2. V shed 6 bases and J 0 bases; nucleotides not matched to a gene: 16. This CDR3 contains 19 residues. The germline V gene encodes CDR1 SEHNR and CDR2 FQNEAQ (reference sequence). CDR3 in amino acids: CASRDPSGARRSNTGELFF. The CDR3 coding sequence is TGTGCCAGCAGGGACCCCAGCGGGGCGCGGCGATCGAACACCGGGGAGCTGTTTTTT.

The CDR3 DNA is TGCAGCCCCCTTGGGAATTGGGACAGGGAAATTCCCTACGAGCAGTACTTC. It yields the protein CSPLGNWDREIPYEQYF. The genes are TRBV29-1 and TRBJ2-7, with 9 bases matching TRBD1. V dropped 8 bases and J dropped 2; count of bases not matched to a gene: 19. CDR3 length equals 17 residues. Germline CDR1 is SQVTM and CDR2 is ANQGSEA.

This chain joins TRBV11-3 and TRBJ1-1; 9 bases map to TRBD1. J was trimmed by 1 base and V by 5 bases; bases with no gene match: 2. This CDR3 is built from 14 residues. Germline CDR1 SGHNT, CDR2 YENEEA. CDR3 bases: TGTGCCAGCAGCCCGACAGGGGGGAACACTGAAGCTTTCTTT. Protein product: CASSPTGGNTEAFF.

The chain's CDR3 is CASSLPGGGNEQFF. CDR3 bases: TGTGCCAGCAGCCTACCGGGAGGGGGCAATGAGCAGTTCTTC. The chain links TRBV9 to TRBJ2-1; 8 positions match TRBD2. The V gene's germline CDR1 is SGDLS and CDR2 YYNGEE. This CDR3 contains 14 residues. V lost 4 bases to trimming and J lost 6 bases; unmatched junction nucleotides: 6.

CDR3 region: CASSLYDRFYGYTF. The CDR3 nucleotides are TGTGCCAGCAGCTTGTACGACAGATTCTATGGCTACACCTTC. The chain joins TRBV5-5 to TRBJ1-2; maybe TRBD1 (5 bases). The CDR3 is 14 amino acids. Germline V gives CDR1 SGHKS, CDR2 YYEKEE (reference sequence). Trimming took off 1 base at V and 4 bases at J, with 11 bases between the two ends.